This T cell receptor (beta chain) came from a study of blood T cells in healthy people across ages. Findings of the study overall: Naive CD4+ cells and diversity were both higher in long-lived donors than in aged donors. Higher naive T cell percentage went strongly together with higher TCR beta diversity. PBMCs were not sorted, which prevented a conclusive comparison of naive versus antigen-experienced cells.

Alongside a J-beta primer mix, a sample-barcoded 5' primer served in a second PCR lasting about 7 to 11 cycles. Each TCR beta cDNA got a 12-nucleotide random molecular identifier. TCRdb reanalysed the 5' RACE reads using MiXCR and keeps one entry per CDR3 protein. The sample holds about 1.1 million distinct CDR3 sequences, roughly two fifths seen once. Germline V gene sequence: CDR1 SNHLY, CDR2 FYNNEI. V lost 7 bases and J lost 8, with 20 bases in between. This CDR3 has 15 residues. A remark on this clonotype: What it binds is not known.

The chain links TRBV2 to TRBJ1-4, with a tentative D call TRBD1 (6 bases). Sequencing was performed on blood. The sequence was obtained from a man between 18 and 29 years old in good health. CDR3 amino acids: CASTRIRGASEKLFF. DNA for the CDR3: TGTGCCAGCACCCGAATACGGGGGGCTAGCGAAAAACTGTTTTTT.